This TCR beta chain was profiled in a study of T cells after somatic rescue of genetic block. The CDR3 has 17 residues. With V trimmed by 1 base and J by 1 base, 8 bases remained unmatched. In germline, CDR1 is SGHTA, CDR2 FQGTGA. This clone has only one observation. Libraries were prepared by immunoSEQ multiplex PCR; TCRdb keeps only in-frame clonotypes and omits some of them. The sample consists of 100,000 to 120,000 clones, 90% to 95% of them appearing once. The sequence was obtained from a woman between 18 and 30 years old. The J gene is TRBJ1-1, the V gene TRBV7-3; 8 positions match TRBD1. Material for sequencing was peripheral blood mononuclear cells (PBMCs). The CDR3, as DNA: TGTGCCAGCAGCTTAAAGGGGCAGGGGGCCTGGAACACTGAAGCTTTCTTT. As protein: CASSLKGQGAWNTEAFF.